Each of the 25 T cell receptor beta chains below was sequenced from the same sample in a study of beta chain features in type 1 diabetes. Study-wide points: All four CD4+ subsets of Type 1 diabetes patients contained TCRB CDR3s that were moderately but significantly shorter.

No antigen has been assigned to these receptors. Of the isolated RNA, all was reverse transcribed, and so the sequenced material was expressed TCRB transcripts. Only in-frame clones appear in the TCRdb table, and some are missing; sequencing was by immunoSEQ multiplex PCR. The sample has roughly 14,000 clones; approximately 69% are singletons. Input material: stem cell memory CD4+ T cells from blood. These receptors were taken from a woman younger than 30 with type 1 diabetes.

Only a few counts were recorded for this clone. This sequence joins TRBV5-1 and TRBJ2-7, with 8 bases fitting TRBD1. With V trimmed by 0 bases and J by 8 bases, 10 bases remained unmatched. The CDR3 contains 15 residues. Germline CDR1 SGHRS, CDR2 YFSETQ. The CDR3 here is CASSLEAGGELKQYF. The CDR3 coding sequence is TGCGCCAGCAGCTTGGAAGCAGGGGGCGAATTAAAGCAGTACTTC.

This chain joins TRBV9 and TRBJ1-4; TRBD1 agrees at 7 bases. Germline values: CDR1 SGDLS, CDR2 YYNGEE. Germline trimming cut 0 bases from V and 10 bases from J; bases unmatched to any gene: 9. The CDR3 consists of 15 residues. The CDR3 region is CASSVGGTDAGKLFF. CDR3 nucleotide sequence: TGTGCCAGCAGCGTAGGGGGGACAGACGCGGGAAAACTGTTTTTT.

The rearrangement uses TRBV27 and TRBJ2-3; TRBD2 matches at 8 bases. This CDR3 spans 16 amino acids. Germline values: CDR1 MNHEY, CDR2 SMNVEV (reference sequence). J lost 1 base, V lost 6 bases, and 9 bases had no gene match. The CDR3 nucleotides are TGTGCCAGCAGGCCTGGTCTAGCGGGCCGCACAGATACGCAGTATTTT. This translates into CASRPGLAGRTDTQYF.

This clone has just one count. This rearrangement joins TRBV2 to TRBJ1-1, with 9 positions matching TRBD1. Unmatched junction bases numbered 8, after V lost 5 bases and J lost 7 bases. Germline-derived CDR1 and CDR2 are SNHLY and FYNNEI. The CDR3 runs to 14 residues. The CDR3 DNA follows: TGTGCCAGCAGTAGTGACAGGGGGTATGGTGAAGCTTTCTTT. Protein sequence: CASSSDRGYGEAFF.

The rearrangement links TRBV30 to TRBJ1-2, with a possible D match to TRBD1 (5 bases). This CDR3 is built from 12 residues. Between the trimmed V and J ends, which lost 3 bases and 4 bases, there was a span of 9 bases. The germline gives CDR1 GTSNPN, CDR2 SVGIG (reference sequence). In DNA, the CDR3 is TGTGCCTGGAGAACAGGCGTCTATGGCTACACCTTC. It translates to CAWRTGVYGYTF. Filled out from reference TRBV30 and TRBJ1-2, the complete variable domain reads SQTIHQWPATLVQPVGSPLSLECTVEGTSNPNLYWYRQAAGRGLQLLFYSVGIGQISSEVPQNLSASRPQDRQFILSSKKLLLSDSGFYLCAWRTGVYGYTFGSGTRLTVV.

The gene calls are TRBV7-9 and TRBJ2-7, with D tentatively TRBD1 (6 bases). Germline V gives CDR1 SEHNR, CDR2 FQNEAQ (reference sequence). This CDR3 spans 17 amino acids. The V end lost 5 bases, the J end lost 2 bases, and 22 bases lay between the germline ends. The CDR3 region is CASSPVRGGRVTYEQYF. The CDR3 DNA reads TGTGCCAGCAGCCCCGTCCGTGGGGGCCGAGTTACCTACGAGCAGTACTTC.

CDR3 region: CASSQGPTSGQETQYF. CDR3 DNA sequence: TGCGCCAGCAGCCAAGGCCCTACTAGCGGCCAAGAGACCCAGTACTTC. The V and J genes are TRBV4-3 and TRBJ2-5; the match to TRBD2 covers 8 bases. The ends lost 1 base at V and 1 base at J; junction bases unmatched: 5. The germline V gene encodes CDR1 LGHNA and CDR2 YSLEER. This CDR3 region has 16 residues.

The chain employs TRBV7-2 and TRBJ2-7; TRBD2 aligns across 9 bases. This CDR3 is 16 amino acids long. The trim removed 1 base at V and 7 bases at J, leaving 11 bases unmatched. The germline V gene encodes CDR1 SGHTA and CDR2 FQGNSA. CDR3 DNA: TGTGCCAGCAGCTTAGGCCCCGGGACTAGCTTCTCGGAGCAGTACTTC. Its translation is CASSLGPGTSFSEQYF.

V usage is TRBV9 and J usage is TRBJ1-1; D is unresolved. Trimming left V 0 bases short and J 1 base short, with 10 bases between. The CDR3 length is 15 residues. CDR1 and CDR2 from the germline V gene are SGDLS and YYNGEE. DNA of the CDR3: TGTGCCAGCAGCGTAGACCCAGGAACGAACACTGAAGCTTTCTTT. Protein product: CASSVDPGTNTEAFF.

This chain uses TRBV14 with TRBJ1-5, with D tentatively TRBD1 (5 bases). The germline V gene has CDR1 SGHDN and CDR2 FVKESK. Trimming removed 1 base at V and 3 bases at J, with 7 bases between. The CDR3 spans 14 residues. The CDR3 sequence is CASSQAGFNQPQHF. As DNA, the CDR3 is TGTGCCAGCAGCCAAGCAGGGTTCAATCAGCCCCAGCATTTT.

This clone showed up just a few times. This chain joins TRBV19 and TRBJ1-5; D is unresolved. The CDR3 runs to 15 residues. Trimming cost V 3 bases and J 5 bases, with 14 bases left between them. CDR1 LNHDA and CDR2 SQIVND come from the germline V gene (reference sequence). CDR3 in amino acids: CASSIPPTRDQPQHF. The DNA of the CDR3 is TGTGCCAGTAGTATCCCTCCGACGAGGGATCAGCCCCAGCATTTT.

The chain uses TRBV6-5 and TRBJ1-1; the D gene is possibly TRBD1 (5 bases). The CDR3 covers 14 residues. Trimming stripped 5 bases from V and 6 bases from J, with 16 bases between. In germline, CDR1 is MNHEY, CDR2 SVGAGI. In DNA, the CDR3 is TGTGCCAGCAGTCAGGGAATAAGCTATCCTGAAGCTTTCTTT. Translation: CASSQGISYPEAFF.

The chain employs TRBV7-2 and TRBJ2-7, with 8 bases that match TRBD2. V dropped 0 bases and J dropped 6; count of bases not matched to a gene: 10. CDR3 length: 16 amino acids. The germline V gene has CDR1 SGHTA and CDR2 FQGNSA. CDR3 coding DNA: TGTGCCAGCAGCTTAGCGCGTGGCGGGAGGATCGGCGAGCAGTACTTC. This translates into CASSLARGGRIGEQYF. Complete variable domain (other parts from reference TRBV7-2 and TRBJ2-7): GAGVSQSPSNKVTEKGKDVELRCDPISGHTALYWYRQSLGQGLEFLIYFQGNSAPDKSGLPSDRFSAERTGGSVSTLTIQRTQQEDSAVYLCASSLARGGRIGEQYFGPGTRLTVT.

The J gene is TRBJ2-3, the V gene TRBV7-2; 7 bases map to TRBD2. Germline CDR1 and CDR2: SGHTA and FQGNSA. Trimming at V came to 10 bases and at J to 5 bases, leaving 12 bases not matched to a gene. This CDR3 comprises 14 residues. The CDR3 sequence is CATVAGGSRDTQYF. The CDR3 DNA reads TGTGCCACCGTAGCGGGCGGGAGTAGAGATACGCAGTATTTT. The whole variable domain, remainder taken from reference TRBV7-2 and TRBJ2-3, is GAGVSQSPSNKVTEKGKDVELRCDPISGHTALYWYRQSLGQGLEFLIYFQGNSAPDKSGLPSDRFSAERTGGSVSTLTIQRTQQEDSAVYLCATVAGGSRDTQYFGPGTRLTVL.

This clone was counted only a few times. The chain couples TRBV5-6 to TRBJ2-5; no firm D call. With 4 bases removed from V and 0 bases from J, the gap between germline ends came to 13 bases. In germline, CDR1 is SGHDT, CDR2 YYEEEE. This CDR3 comprises 15 residues. The CDR3 sequence is CASSDRGWYQETQYF. The CDR3 DNA reads as TGTGCCAGCAGCGACCGCGGATGGTACCAAGAGACCCAGTACTTC.

The genes are TRBV30 and TRBJ1-2; 7 bases match TRBD1. Trimming removed 3 bases from V and 6 bases from J; junction bases left unmatched: 10. Looked up from germline, CDR1 is GTSNPN and CDR2 is SVGIG (reference sequence). CDR3 size: 14 residues. The CDR3 DNA is TGTGCCTGGAGCCGGAACAGGGGCGGGAATGGCTACACCTTC. Its protein product is CAWSRNRGGNGYTF. The whole variable domain, filled in from reference TRBV30 and TRBJ1-2, reads SQTIHQWPATLVQPVGSPLSLECTVEGTSNPNLYWYRQAAGRGLQLLFYSVGIGQISSEVPQNLSASRPQDRQFILSSKKLLLSDSGFYLCAWSRNRGGNGYTFGSGTRLTVV.

The chain has TRBV5-6 and TRBJ2-3; D not resolved. The CDR3 is made up of 16 amino acids. V was pared by 1 base and J by 2 bases, with 14 bases between. Germline CDR1 SGHDT, CDR2 YYEEEE. The CDR3 loop reads CASSLRRSKLTDTQYF. CDR3 DNA sequence: TGTGCCAGCAGCTTGCGGCGTAGCAAACTCACAGATACGCAGTATTTT.

This chain's CDR3 is CASSIQGSDYGYTF. CDR3 nucleotides: TGTGCCAGCAGCATTCAAGGGAGCGACTATGGCTACACCTTC. The V call is TRBV7-9, the J call TRBJ1-2; unclear D gene. V dropped 5 bases and J dropped 3 bases, with 13 bases sitting between them. Per the germline V gene, CDR1 is SEHNR and CDR2 is FQNEAQ (reference sequence). CDR3 length equals 14 residues.

The chain is built from TRBV4-3 and TRBJ2-5; 7 bases align to TRBD2. This CDR3 contains 15 residues. Germline lookup yields CDR1 LGHNA and CDR2 YSLEER. V was clipped by 3 bases and J by 4 bases; unmatched bases: 8. For the CDR3, the DNA is TGCGCCAGCAGCCAGGGTGACTCGGGGGGAGAGACCCAGTACTTC. Protein: CASSQGDSGGETQYF.

Written as DNA, the CDR3 is TGTGCCAGCAGCTCCCGGTTGAGCAGGGCGGACGAGCAGTACTTC. Protein: CASSSRLSRADEQYF. The chain recombines TRBV7-2 with TRBJ2-7; weak D call: TRBD1 (5 bases). This CDR3 comprises 15 residues. V was clipped by 4 bases and J by 5 bases, with 18 bases between them. Germline V lookup: CDR1 SGHTA, CDR2 FQGNSA.

This chain joins TRBV9 and TRBJ2-1; maybe TRBD2 (5 bases). The germline V and J ends were trimmed by 4 bases and 2 bases, with 13 bases remaining between them. The CDR3 has 15 amino acids. Per the germline V gene, CDR1 is SGDLS and CDR2 is YYNGEE. In DNA form, the CDR3 reads TGTGCCAGCAGCCGACGTGGGAGTACCTACAATGAGCAGTTCTTC. Translating gives CASSRRGSTYNEQFF.

The V gene is TRBV4-1, the J gene TRBJ1-1; D perhaps matches TRBD1 (5 bases). The CDR3 consists of 16 residues. Per the germline V gene, CDR1 is MGHRA and CDR2 is YSYEKL. V lost 1 base and J lost 7, with 19 bases in between. CDR3 DNA: TGCGCCAGCAGCCAAGGCCTCCGTGGGGGGAATGGTGAAGCTTTCTTT. Residues: CASSQGLRGGNGEAFF.

This clone was picked up one time. The V gene is TRBV21-1, the J gene TRBJ2-6; the DNA was not used to check the table's D call, TRBD1. TRBV21-1 has pseudogene status. The length of the CDR3 is 18 residues. The CDR3 sequence: CASRNRDKLSSGANVLTF. In nucleotides, the CDR3 is TGTGCCAGCAGGAACCGGGACAAACTAAGCTCTGGGGCCAACGTCCTGACTTTC.

This clone appeared a few times. The chain links TRBV7-2 to TRBJ2-3, with TRBD1 matching over 9 bases. Trimming removed 5 bases from V and 4 bases from J; junction bases left unmatched: 1. CDR1 is SGHTA, CDR2 FQGNSA, per germline. The CDR3 contains 13 residues. The CDR3 coding sequence is TGTGCCAGCAGCCGACAGGGGGCAGATACGCAGTATTTT. Translated: CASSRQGADTQYF.

The CDR3 sequence: CASSPAAGSGYTF. As DNA, the CDR3 is TGTGCCAGCAGCCCCGCCGCGGGGAGCGGCTACACCTTC. The chain carries TRBV16 and TRBJ1-2; no clear D. CDR1 is KGHSY and CDR2 is FQNENV in the germline V gene. Trimming shortened V by 4 bases and J by 8 bases, and 14 bases separated the two germline ends. This CDR3 contains 13 residues.